The 11 T cell receptor beta chains given below trace back to one sample, sequenced in a study of T cell responses to AZD1222 COVID-19 vaccine. The protocol was immunoSEQ multiplex PCR, while the TCRdb copy is restricted to in-frame clones and leaves out a portion. The sample shows approximately 120,000 clones, approximately 87% of them seen only once. This specimen was peripheral blood, taken on day 0 of AZD1222 vaccination. The receptors stem from an adult in good health.

The gene calls are TRBV7-6 and TRBJ1-5; 8 bases are a match to TRBD1. Germline V gene lookup returns CDR1 SGHVS and CDR2 FNYEAQ. This CDR3 contains 17 residues. The V segment lost 2 bases and the J segment 6 bases; nucleotides outside the gene matches: 12. Here the CDR3 reads CASSLPEDRAVIQPQHF. The CDR3 nucleotides read TGTGCCAGCAGCTTACCGGAGGACAGGGCAGTAATTCAGCCCCAGCATTTT.

The chain recombines TRBV4-2 with TRBJ2-7; D call uncertain. V was clipped by 4 bases and J by 6 bases, with 10 bases between them. The CDR3 loop spans 12 amino acids. Per the germline V gene, CDR1 is LGHNA and CDR2 is YNFKEQ. The CDR3 region is CASSRYRGEQYF. The CDR3 DNA sequence: TGTGCCAGCAGCCGATACCGAGGCGAGCAGTACTTC.

The chain carries TRBV18 and TRBJ1-4; the D gene is possibly TRBD1 (5 bases). The CDR3 sequence is 15 residues long. V gave up 5 bases and J gave up 2 bases, with 12 bases separating them. Germline V gives CDR1 KGHSH, CDR2 LQKENI. Written as DNA, the CDR3 is TGTGCCAGCTCAAGAAACAGACAGACTAATGAAAAACTGTTTTTT. Protein: CASSRNRQTNEKLFF.

V and J are TRBV7-2 and TRBJ1-6; D not certain. CDR1 and CDR2 from the germline V gene are SGHTA and FQGNSA. V lost 6 bases to trimming and J lost 10 bases, with 10 bases between them. This CDR3 has 12 amino acids. The CDR3 nucleotides are TGTGCCAGCAGTGCCTCGGGCTCACCCCTCCACTTT. This codes for CASSASGSPLHF.

In its sample, this clone was seen once. This chain connects TRBV28 to TRBJ1-5; D is unclear. This CDR3 is built from 12 residues. The germline CDR1 and CDR2 sequences are MDHEN and SYDVKM. The V end lost 4 bases, the J end lost 13 bases, and 14 bases lay between the germline ends. The CDR3 loop reads CASSSTTRFQHF. In DNA, the CDR3 is TGTGCCAGCAGTTCGACGACCCGATTTCAGCATTTT.

V gene TRBV27 combines with J gene TRBJ2-7; a weak D match, TRBD2 (7 bases). Trimming removed 5 bases at V and 1 base at J, with 27 bases between. The CDR3 consists of 19 residues. The germline CDR1 and CDR2 sequences are MNHEY and SMNVEV (reference sequence). The CDR3 nucleotides are TGTGCCAGCAGTCCATTACCCCCCCTGACGGGGGGCCGTTCCTACGAGCAGTACTTC. Protein: CASSPLPPLTGGRSYEQYF.

This clone was seen a single time. This chain connects TRBV28 to TRBJ1-2; the D is unclear. From germline, CDR1 is MDHEN and CDR2 SYDVKM. V lost 3 bases and J 2 bases, leaving 7 bases between the germline ends. The CDR3 length is 13 residues. The CDR3 sequence is CASSFGPNYGYTF. CDR3 DNA: TGTGCCAGCAGTTTTGGTCCCAACTATGGCTACACCTTC.

The chain combines TRBV5-1 with TRBJ1-3; TRBD1 might be the D (6 bases). The V end lost 4 bases, the J end lost 0 bases, and 11 bases lay between the germline ends. The germline V gene has CDR1 SGHRS and CDR2 YFSETQ. The CDR3 has 15 residues. CDR3 residues: CASSRTDSSGNTIYF. The CDR3 DNA reads as TGCGCCAGCAGCCGGACGGACAGCTCTGGAAACACCATATATTTT.

This chain links TRBV5-1 with TRBJ2-1; D tentatively reads TRBD1 or TRBD2 (5 bases each). V dropped 4 bases and J dropped 0 bases, with 8 bases sitting between them. Per the germline V gene, CDR1 is SGHRS and CDR2 is YFSETQ. The CDR3 is made up of 14 amino acids. Here the CDR3 reads CASSGDGSYNEQFF. In nucleotides, the CDR3 is TGCGCCAGCAGCGGGGACGGCTCCTACAATGAGCAGTTCTTC.

The chain recombines TRBV6-1 with TRBJ2-7, with 9 bases fitting TRBD1. The CDR3 totals 14 residues. The germline CDR1 and CDR2 sequences are MNHNS and SASEGT. J lost 7 bases, V lost 6 bases, and 10 bases had no gene match. CDR3 DNA sequence: TGTGCCAGCAGACCCACCCGGACAGGGGAAGAGCAGTACTTC. It codes for CASRPTRTGEEQYF.

This rearrangement joins TRBV6-2 or TRBV6-3 to TRBJ1-4; TRBD1 is a possible D gene (5 bases). This CDR3 region has 14 residues. Germline-derived CDR1 and CDR2 are MNHEY and SVGEGT. Trimming pared 1 base from V and 5 bases from J, leaving 8 bases between. Here the CDR3 reads CASSYYRKNEKLFF. CDR3 coding DNA: TGTGCCAGCAGTTACTACAGGAAAAATGAAAAACTGTTTTTT.